Detailed here is one T cell receptor beta chain. No antigen is known for it. Combining iRepertoire HTBI primers with Arm-PCR of CDR3 regions, the authors built TCR beta libraries. TCRdb reprocessed the multiplex PCR reads with MiXCR, giving one entry per CDR3 protein. The sample carries about 430,000 distinct CDR3 sequences, 15% recorded once. The sample originates from a study of regulatory T cells in long-lasting Graves disease. Whole-study findings and limits: Repertoires from persistent disease leaned toward TRBV28, TRBJ1-2 and TRBJ2-5.

Indicated time point: newly diagnosed GD, antithyroid drugs for less than 3 months. PBMC-extracted RNA yielded the TCR library. Patient provenance is recorded as an endocrinology department in Xi'an, China. Germline V gives CDR1 MNHEY, CDR2 SVGEGT. V was cut by 4 bases and J by 5 bases, with 9 bases left in between. CDR3 size: 12 residues. The data also belong to a second study, concerning T cells in Graves' hyperthyroidism and ophthalmopathy. Per that study: Exclusion of patients followed from uncontrolled infection, other autoimmune disease, pregnancy or lactation. Most expanded thyroid clonotypes above 0.001 recurred in blood.

The TCR sequence derives from a woman in her thirties or forties with Graves disease. The starting material was peripheral blood mononuclear cells (PBMCs), obtained at new diagnosis, from a patient treated with antithyroid drugs. This chain connects TRBV6-2 or TRBV6-3 to TRBJ2-7; D is unclear. The CDR3 protein is CASSSAPNEQYF. For the CDR3, the DNA is TGTGCCAGCAGTTCCGCCCCCAACGAGCAGTACTTC.